These T cell receptor beta chains were read from a single sample in a study of blood T cell repertoires in COVID-19. Generated by immunoSEQ multiplex PCR, the TCRdb table keeps only in-frame clones and is missing some. The sample consists of about 250,000 clones, approximately 85% of them appearing once. The sequenced sample consisted of PBMCs or T cells enriched from blood (not recorded which). The receptors were gathered from a woman aged 50 to 60 with acute COVID-19. Each CDR3 is given with its conserved first and last residue. A D gene is named only where the DNA matches it firmly. Only part of the rows carry a size: once, few, many, or a class if the clone is expanded.

TRBV5-1	once	.	TRBJ1-6	CASSFTGLDNSPLHF	TGCGCCAGCAGCTTTACAGGGTTAGATAATTCACCCCTCCACTTT
TRBV5-1	.	TRBD1	TRBJ2-5	CASSLAGTGEETQYF	TGCGCCAGCAGCTTGGCCGGCACAGGGGAAGAGACCCAGTACTTC
TRBV24-1	.	.	TRBJ1-2	CATSESVKPGYTF	TGTGCCACCAGTGAGTCCGTTAAGCCCGGCTACACCTTC
TRBV5-1	.	.	TRBJ2-7	CASRGEGSGEQYF	TGCGCCAGCAGGGGAGAAGGGAGTGGCGAGCAGTACTTC
TRBV10-3	.	.	TRBJ1-1	CAISDGRGNTEAFF	TGTGCCATCAGTGATGGCAGGGGGAACACTGAAGCTTTCTTT
TRBV19	.	TRBD1	TRBJ2-7	CASSEGTARTYEQYF	TGTGCCAGTAGCGAAGGGACAGCCAGGACCTACGAGCAGTACTTC
TRBV5-6	.	.	TRBJ2-1	CASRVREFNEQFF	TGTGCCAGCAGGGTTCGGGAGTTCAATGAGCAGTTCTTC
TRBV10-3	.	TRBD1	TRBJ1-5	CAIRGTGEPNQPQHF	TGTGCCATCAGAGGGACAGGTGAACCCAATCAGCCCCAGCATTTT
TRBV2	.	.	TRBJ1-1	CASSEIKRNTEAFF	TGTGCCAGCAGTGAAATCAAGCGGAACACTGAAGCTTTCTTT
TRBV18	.	.	TRBJ1-2	CASSPGAGDGYGYTF	TGTGCCAGCTCACCCGGCGCAGGGGATGGGTATGGCTACACCTTC
TRBV30	few	TRBD1	TRBJ1-6	CAWTLGQFNSPLHF	TGTGCCTGGACCTTGGGACAGTTTAATTCACCCCTCCACTTT
TRBV7-9	few	.	TRBJ1-1	CASSSKMGGTEAFF	TGTGCCAGCAGCTCCAAAATGGGAGGGACTGAAGCTTTCTTT
TRBV27	.	.	TRBJ1-6	CASSPQNQGLNSPLHF	TGTGCCAGCAGTCCCCAAAATCAGGGTCTGAATTCACCCCTCCACTTT
TRBV30	.	TRBD1	TRBJ1-5	CAWSRQGRQPQHF	TGTGCCTGGAGTCGACAGGGGAGGCAGCCCCAGCATTTT
TRBV7-2	.	.	TRBJ2-7	CASSSLGVDEQYF	TGTGCCAGCAGCTCCCTCGGGGTCGACGAGCAGTACTTC
TRBV6-5	.	.	TRBJ1-2	CASRQGDYGYTF	TGTGCCAGCAGACAGGGCGACTATGGCTACACCTTC
TRBV27	once	.	TRBJ2-3	CASSLGQASTDTQYF	TGTGCCAGCAGTTTGGGGCAGGCTAGCACAGATACGCAGTATTTT
TRBV7-3	once	.	TRBJ1-1	CASSLKALPIGEAFF	TGTGCCAGCAGCTTAAAAGCCCTGCCGATCGGGGAAGCTTTCTTT
TRBV11-3	.	.	TRBJ2-5	CASSESRGQETQYF	TGTGCCAGCAGCGAATCGAGGGGGCAAGAGACCCAGTACTTC
TRBV3-1/TRBV3-2	.	.	TRBJ1-6	CASSLGSSYNSPLHF	TGTGCCAGCAGCCTCGGGAGCTCCTATAATTCACCCCTCCACTTT
TRBV7-2	few	.	TRBJ1-2	CASSPADSDYGYTF	TGTGCCAGCAGCCCAGCGGACAGCGATTATGGCTACACCTTC
TRBV7-9	.	TRBD2	TRBJ2-5	CASSLRLAGEAQYF	TGTGCCAGCAGCTTGAGACTAGCGGGGGAGGCCCAGTACTTC
TRBV5-4	.	TRBD1	TRBJ1-1	CASSLADRVEAFF	TGTGCCAGCAGCTTGGCCGACAGGGTTGAAGCTTTCTTT
TRBV5-1	.	.	TRBJ1-5	CASSVTPDNQPQHF	TGCGCCAGCTCCGTGACTCCCGACAATCAGCCCCAGCATTTT
TRBV9	.	.	TRBJ1-2	CASSPDGGWDGYTF	TGTGCCAGCAGCCCCGACGGGGGGTGGGATGGCTACACCTTC
TRBV2	.	.	TRBJ2-3	CASSFAGLSTDTQYF	TGTGCCAGCAGCTTTGCGGGACTTAGCACAGATACGCAGTATTTT
TRBV3-1/TRBV3-2	.	.	TRBJ1-3	CASREEGLTNTIYF	TGTGCCAGCAGGGAAGAGGGATTGACGAACACCATATATTTT
TRBV19	.	.	TRBJ1-5	CASLLRQDWDQPQHF	TGTGCCAGCCTTCTGAGGCAGGACTGGGATCAGCCCCAGCATTTT
TRBV13	.	TRBD1	TRBJ2-1	CASRPPTGGLYNEQFF	TGTGCCAGCAGACCTCCGACAGGGGGGTTATACAATGAGCAGTTCTTC
TRBV19	.	.	TRBJ1-1	CASSFAGATEAFF	TGTGCCAGTAGTTTTGCAGGGGCCACTGAAGCTTTCTTT
TRBV4-3	.	.	TRBJ1-1	CASSSHQGGGTEAFF	TGCGCCAGCAGCAGCCATCAGGGAGGCGGCACTGAAGCTTTCTTT
TRBV14	.	.	TRBJ2-2	CASSQDIPGELFF	TGTGCCAGCAGCCAAGATATCCCCGGGGAGCTGTTTTTT
TRBV12-5	.	.	TRBJ1-1	CASGLGVNTEAFF	TGTGCTAGTGGCCTCGGAGTGAACACTGAAGCTTTCTTT
TRBV6-5	.	.	TRBJ1-2	CATGDSIRYGYTF	TGTGCCACCGGGGACTCGATTCGCTATGGCTACACCTTC
TRBV4-3	.	.	TRBJ1-4	CASSPRFSGGDNEKLFF	TGCGCCAGCAGCCCGCGGTTTAGCGGGGGAGATAATGAAAAACTGTTTTTT
TRBV5-5	.	TRBD1	TRBJ1-2	CASSLADRANYGYTF	TGTGCCAGCAGCCTGGCAGACAGGGCTAACTATGGCTACACCTTC
TRBV5-1	.	.	TRBJ1-6	CASSLAAGDGSPLHF	TGCGCCAGCAGCTTGGCCGCGGGGGATGGTTCACCCCTCCACTTT